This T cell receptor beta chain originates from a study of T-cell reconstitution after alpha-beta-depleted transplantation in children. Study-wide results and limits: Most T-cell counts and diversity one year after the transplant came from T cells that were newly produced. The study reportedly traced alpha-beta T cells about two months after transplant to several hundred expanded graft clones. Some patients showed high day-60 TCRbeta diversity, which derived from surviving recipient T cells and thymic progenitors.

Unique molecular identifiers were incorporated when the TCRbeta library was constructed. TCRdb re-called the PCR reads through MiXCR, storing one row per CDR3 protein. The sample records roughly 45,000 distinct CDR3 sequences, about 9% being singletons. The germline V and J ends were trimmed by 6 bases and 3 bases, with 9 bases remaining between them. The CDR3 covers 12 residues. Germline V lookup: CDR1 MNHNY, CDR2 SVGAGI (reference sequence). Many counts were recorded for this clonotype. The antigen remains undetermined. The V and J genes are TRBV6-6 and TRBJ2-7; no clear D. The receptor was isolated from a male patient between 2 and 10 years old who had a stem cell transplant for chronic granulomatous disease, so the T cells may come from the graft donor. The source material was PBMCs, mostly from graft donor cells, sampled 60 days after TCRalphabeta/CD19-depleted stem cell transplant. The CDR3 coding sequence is TGTGCCAGCAGGACCACAAGCTACGAGCAGTACTTC. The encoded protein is CASRTTSYEQYF.